What follows are 32 T cell receptor beta chains derived from one specimen sequenced in a study of human T cells and chemical hapten exposure. MiXCR, run by TCRdb on the RACE reads, gives a single entry per CDR3 protein. The sample has 65,000 to 95,000 distinct CDR3 sequences, approximately 6.6% seen once; the top ten hold 1.3%. Described time point: patch test 2, 6 weeks after DPC sensitization. The treatment here: therapeutic diphenylcyclopropenone sensitization with weekly scalp DPC. Sequencing used whole blood, obtained in connection with sensitization to the hapten diphenylcyclopropenone (DPC). The receptor source for this set is a woman in her twenties or thirties with alopecia areata. Some clones in this sample may be carry-over from other donors' samples.

The sample holds a few counts of this clonotype. The V call is TRBV18, the J call TRBJ1-3; D is possibly TRBD1 (6 bases). The CDR3 runs to 15 residues. The V gene lost 3 bases and the J gene lost 5 bases, with 14 bases spanning the gap. Per germline, CDR1 KGHSH and CDR2 LQKENI. In nucleotides, the CDR3 is TGTGCCAGCTCACCTTCCACAGGGTATCGAAACACCATATATTTT. This sequence encodes CASSPSTGYRNTIYF. Complete variable domain (other parts from reference TRBV18 and TRBJ1-3): NAGVMQNPRHLVRRRGQEARLRCSPMKGHSHVYWYRQLPEEGLKFMVYLQKENIIDESGMPKERFSAEFPKEGPSILRIQQVVRGDSAAYFCASSPSTGYRNTIYFGEGSWLTVV.

This clonotype was seen repeatedly, ten times or more. The chain couples TRBV19 to TRBJ1-5, with TRBD1 as a possible D gene (6 bases). The ends were cut back, 7 bases at V and 5 bases at J, with 15 bases in the middle. The germline CDR1 and CDR2 sequences are LNHDA and SQIVND (reference sequence). The CDR3 has 14 residues. Written as DNA, the CDR3 is TGTGCCAGTACCCTCCTACAGGGCTATCAGCCCCAGCATTTT. Translated, it gives CASTLLQGYQPQHF.

This clonotype was recorded a few times. This chain connects TRBV30 to TRBJ2-6; D uncertain. Trimming removed 7 bases from V and 0 bases from J, with 16 bases in between. CDR1 and CDR2 from the germline V gene are GTSNPN and SVGIG (reference sequence). CDR3 length equals 16 residues. The CDR3 sequence: CASDLESYSGANVLTF. CDR3 DNA sequence: TGTGCCTCTGACTTGGAGTCCTACTCTGGGGCCAACGTCCTGACTTTC.

This clonotype was detected only a few times. The CDR3 DNA is TGCAGCGCTTCCGGGACAGGGGAGACCCAGTACTTC. It translates to CSASGTGETQYF. This sequence joins TRBV29-1 and TRBJ2-7; 9 bases are shared with TRBD1. TRBJ2-5 explains the end of the DNA better; the J call may be wrong. Germline-derived CDR1 and CDR2 are SQVTM and ANQGSEA. The CDR3 length is 12 residues.

This clonotype was observed at least ten times. The rearrangement uses TRBV10-3 and TRBJ1-5; D might be TRBD1 (5 bases). This CDR3 comprises 15 residues. Germline CDR1 reads ENHRY; CDR2 reads SYGVKD. V dropped 4 bases and J dropped 6 bases, with 16 bases sitting between them. The CDR3 loop reads CAISGTGDGGQPQHF. Here the CDR3 DNA reads TGTGCCATCAGTGGAACAGGAGACGGGGGTCAGCCCCAGCATTTT.

The chain carries TRBV6-6 and TRBJ1-1; D is unresolved. Trimming stripped 8 bases from V and 8 bases from J, with 12 bases between. CDR1 MNHNY and CDR2 SVGAGI come from the germline V gene (reference sequence). The CDR3 extends over 11 amino acids. DNA for the CDR3: TGTGCCAGCCTTGGTGCCCTCGAAGCTTTCTTT. Translation gives CASLGALEAFF.

This clonotype was observed many times. The chain combines TRBV12-3 or TRBV12-4 with TRBJ2-5; 7 bases fit TRBD2. This CDR3 region has 15 residues. J gave up 0 bases and V 3 bases, and 4 bases lay outside the gene matches. This CDR3 reads CASSLWGGNQETQYF. The CDR3 bases are TGTGCCAGCAGTTTGTGGGGGGGAAACCAAGAGACCCAGTACTTC.

This clonotype was counted a few times. J is TRBJ1-1 and V is TRBV2; D not certain. The CDR3 loop spans 14 amino acids. Germline lookup yields CDR1 SNHLY and CDR2 FYNNEI. Trimming shortened V by 4 bases and J by 0 bases, and 9 bases separated the two germline ends. The CDR3 DNA is TGTGCCAGCAGTGCACGGGGTTTGAACACTGAAGCTTTCTTT. This gives the protein CASSARGLNTEAFF. Filled out from reference TRBV2 and TRBJ1-1, the complete variable domain reads EPEVTQTPSHQVTQMGQEVILRCVPISNHLYFYWYRQILGQKVEFLVSFYNNEISEKSEIFDDQFSVERPDGSNFTLKIRSTKLEDSAMYFCASSARGLNTEAFFGQGTRLTVV.

Many counts were recorded for this clonotype. The rearrangement joins TRBV10-3 to TRBJ2-1; D assignment may be TRBD1 or TRBD2 (5 bases each). This CDR3 comprises 16 residues. V dropped 0 bases and J dropped 7 bases, with 16 bases sitting between them. Germline CDR1 ENHRY, CDR2 SYGVKD. This CDR3 is CAISESEIVGTNEQFF. The CDR3 DNA is TGTGCCATCAGTGAGTCCGAGATAGTGGGGACGAATGAGCAGTTCTTC.

This clonotype was counted a few times. The chain joins TRBV12-5 to TRBJ1-1; tentatively, D is TRBD1 (6 bases). The CDR3 covers 15 residues. Trimming removed 3 bases from V and 3 bases from J, with 14 bases in between. From germline, CDR1 is LGHNT and CDR2 FRNRAP. CDR3 coding DNA: TGTGCTAGTGGTTTACGGACAGTGGTGGACACTGAAGCTTTCTTT. Translation gives CASGLRTVVDTEAFF.

This clonotype was observed a few times. The rearrangement joins TRBV5-6 to TRBJ2-1; D gene uncertain. The CDR3 sequence is 18 residues long. Deletions cut 0 bases from V and 1 base from J, with 17 bases between. CDR1 and CDR2 from the germline V gene are SGHDT and YYEEEE. In DNA form, the CDR3 reads TGTGCCAGCAGCTTGGGCCCCCGGCGGAGTAGTTCCTACAATGAGCAGTTCTTC. Its translation: CASSLGPRRSSSYNEQFF.

Many counts were recorded for this clonotype. This chain connects TRBV12-3 or TRBV12-4 to TRBJ1-3; D is uncertain. This CDR3 has 12 amino acids. The V and J ends lost 7 bases and 4 bases respectively, with 8 bases between them. The CDR3 reads CASMTRGNTIYF. The CDR3 region has the DNA TGTGCCAGCATGACCCGAGGAAACACCATATATTTT.

This clonotype came up many times. The rearrangement joins TRBV20-1 to TRBJ1-4; possible D gene TRBD1, 6 bases. The CDR3 has 16 residues. The germline V gene encodes CDR1 DFQATT and CDR2 SNEGSKA (reference sequence). V lost 1 base, J lost 3 bases, and 15 bases lay in between. The CDR3 loop reads CSARVEGRGSNEKLFF. The CDR3 DNA reads TGCAGTGCTAGAGTGGAGGGGAGGGGGTCTAATGAAAAACTGTTTTTT.

This clonotype was seen many times. The chain links TRBV2 to TRBJ1-4; no clear D gene. Per the germline V gene, CDR1 is SNHLY and CDR2 is FYNNEI. The germline V and J ends were trimmed by 3 bases and 5 bases, with 7 bases remaining between them. The CDR3 runs to 13 residues. The CDR3 DNA reads as TGTGCCAGCAGTGACTCAGTGAATGAAAAACTGTTTTTT. Translated, it gives CASSDSVNEKLFF. The whole variable domain, filled in from reference TRBV2 and TRBJ1-4, reads EPEVTQTPSHQVTQMGQEVILRCVPISNHLYFYWYRQILGQKVEFLVSFYNNEISEKSEIFDDQFSVERPDGSNFTLKIRSTKLEDSAMYFCASSDSVNEKLFFGSGTQLSVL.

This clonotype was counted at least ten times. The chain combines TRBV9 with TRBJ2-3; TRBD2 matches 11 bases. Germline CDR1 is SGDLS and CDR2 is YYNGEE. With V trimmed by 0 bases and J by 3 bases, 6 bases remained unmatched. This CDR3 has 17 amino acids. This CDR3 is CASSVGNSGGATDTQYF. DNA of the CDR3: TGTGCCAGCAGCGTAGGCAATAGCGGGGGGGCAACAGATACGCAGTATTTT.

This clonotype was recorded only once. The rearrangement joins TRBV11-3 to TRBJ2-1, with 9 bases that match TRBD2. This CDR3 comprises 17 residues. Trimming removed 0 bases from V and 7 bases from J; junction bases left unmatched: 10. CDR1 is SGHNT, CDR2 YENEEA, per germline. This CDR3 reads CASSLDPTAGGTNEQFF. The CDR3 DNA reads TGTGCCAGCAGCTTAGATCCCACAGCGGGGGGCACGAATGAGCAGTTCTTC.

There are many counts of this clonotype. The J gene is TRBJ2-4, the V gene TRBV7-9, with 9 bases identical to TRBD2. The CDR3 length is 19 residues. From germline, CDR1 is SEHNR and CDR2 FQNEAQ (reference sequence). The junction had 14 bases not matched to a gene; V was cut back by 4 bases and J by 1 base. The DNA of the CDR3 is TGTGCCAGCAGCTGGGGGACTTTAGCGGGGGCCAAGGCCAAAAACATTCAGTACTTC. Translated, it gives CASSWGTLAGAKAKNIQYF.

This clonotype was detected only a few times. The genes are TRBV6-6 and TRBJ1-5; D ambiguous. Germline CDR1 MNHNY, CDR2 SVGAGI (reference sequence). V gave up 6 bases and J gave up 0 bases, with 12 bases separating them. The CDR3 is 15 residues long. In nucleotides, the CDR3 is TGTGCCAGCAGGGGCGACCCATATAGCAATCAGCCCCAGCATTTT. The encoded protein is CASRGDPYSNQPQHF.

This clonotype was observed at least ten times. The V gene is TRBV7-9, the J gene TRBJ1-1; D is uncertain. The CDR3 contains 12 residues. Per germline, CDR1 SEHNR and CDR2 FQNEAQ (reference sequence). Trimming pared 5 bases from V and 1 base from J, leaving 5 bases between. CDR3: CASSPENTEAFF. CDR3 nucleotide sequence: TGTGCCAGCAGCCCGGAGAACACTGAAGCTTTCTTT.

This chain uses TRBV3-1 with TRBJ1-5; 7 nucleotides match TRBD1. This CDR3 is built from 14 residues. The germline V gene encodes CDR1 LGHDT and CDR2 YNNKEL (reference sequence). V shed 3 bases, J shed 4 bases, and the junction held 3 bases outside the gene matches. CDR3 amino acids: CASSQGQPNQPQHF. The CDR3 coding sequence is TGTGCCAGCAGCCAGGGACAGCCTAATCAGCCCCAGCATTTT. Complete variable domain (other parts from reference TRBV3-1 and TRBJ1-5): DTAVSQTPKYLVTQMGNDKSIKCEQNLGHDTMYWYKQDSKKFLKIMFSYNNKELIINETVPNRFSPKSPDKAHLNLHINSLELGDSAVYFCASSQGQPNQPQHFGDGTRLSIL.

This clonotype was recorded at least ten times. The chain uses TRBV12-5 and TRBJ2-2, with D perhaps matching TRBD2 (5 bases). This CDR3 is 17 amino acids long. CDR1 is LGHNT and CDR2 is FRNRAP in the germline V gene. V was shortened by 0 bases and J by 3 bases, with 14 bases between the two germline ends. This CDR3 reads CASGLVRAGLDTGELFF. In nucleotides, the CDR3 is TGTGCTAGTGGTTTGGTACGGGCGGGCCTGGACACCGGGGAGCTGTTTTTT.

At least ten counts were recorded for this clonotype. V usage is TRBV27 and J usage is TRBJ1-1; D unclear. V was trimmed by 4 bases and J by 3 bases, leaving 12 bases between them. The CDR3 covers 14 residues. Per the germline V gene, CDR1 is MNHEY and CDR2 is SMNVEV (reference sequence). The CDR3 sequence is CASSSRREHTEAFF. The CDR3 DNA reads TGTGCCAGCAGTTCCCGACGAGAGCACACTGAAGCTTTCTTT.

In this sample, this clonotype turned up many times. The chain is built from TRBV6-5 and TRBJ2-6; D gene ambiguous. Trimming took 7 bases from V and 0 from J, leaving 13 bases between them. Germline V gene sequence: CDR1 MNHEY, CDR2 SVGAGI. CDR3 length: 16 amino acids. Here the CDR3 DNA reads TGTGCCAGCAACTCAATAACAACCTCTGGGGCCAACGTCCTGACTTTC. Translated: CASNSITTSGANVLTF.

This clonotype has ten or more counts. The rearrangement uses TRBV7-9 and TRBJ1-1; maybe TRBD1 (5 bases). Per germline, CDR1 SEHNR and CDR2 FQNEAQ (reference sequence). There are 12 residues in the CDR3. Trimming took off 2 bases at V and 6 bases at J, with 7 bases between the two ends. The CDR3 nucleotides read TGTGCCAGCAGCTTACTGGGGCCTGAAGCTTTCTTT. Translation: CASSLLGPEAFF.

This clonotype was picked up many times. This chain uses TRBV5-1 with TRBJ1-1; no definite D call. The V and J ends lost 1 base and 1 base respectively, with 5 bases between them. Germline V gene data show CDR1 as SGHRS and CDR2 as YFSETQ. The CDR3 extends over 13 amino acids. The CDR3 reads CASSLQKNTEAFF. CDR3 DNA sequence: TGCGCCAGCAGCTTGCAGAAGAACACTGAAGCTTTCTTT.

This clonotype has ten or more counts. V usage is TRBV18 and J usage is TRBJ2-3, with a weak D call TRBD1 (6 bases). V lost 2 bases, J lost 2 bases, and 14 bases lay in between. Germline V gene lookup returns CDR1 KGHSH and CDR2 LQKENI. The CDR3 length is 16 residues. CDR3 in amino acids: CASSPTGTPSTDTQYF. In DNA, the CDR3 is TGTGCCAGCTCACCAACCGGGACACCTTCCACAGATACGCAGTATTTT.

The sample holds many counts of this clonotype. The genes are TRBV12-3 or TRBV12-4 and TRBJ1-4; 8 bases agree with TRBD1. The trim removed 6 bases at V and 8 bases at J, leaving 8 bases unmatched. The CDR3 loop spans 14 amino acids. The CDR3 DNA reads TGTGCCAGCAGCTACCAGACAGGGGAGGAAAAACTGTTTTTT. It yields the protein CASSYQTGEEKLFF.

This clonotype was seen a handful of times. The chain uses TRBV29-1 and TRBJ2-6; 9 nucleotides agree with TRBD1. After removal of 6 bases from V and 0 bases from J, the junction contained 9 bases not matched to a gene. The germline gives CDR1 SQVTM, CDR2 ANQGSEA. CDR3 length: 17 residues. CDR3 protein: CSVENRDRDSGANVLTF. In DNA form, the CDR3 reads TGCAGCGTAGAAAACCGGGACAGGGACTCTGGGGCCAACGTCCTGACTTTC.

This clonotype was detected many times. The V gene is TRBV20-1, the J gene TRBJ2-3; D gene unclear. Germline CDR1 DFQATT, CDR2 SNEGSKA (reference sequence). V was pared by 4 bases and J by 3 bases, with 11 bases between. This CDR3 contains 13 residues. CDR3 protein: CSAMRLGTDTQYF. CDR3 in DNA: TGCAGTGCTATGCGGTTGGGGACAGATACGCAGTATTTT.

This clonotype has ten or more counts. V gene TRBV9 combines with J gene TRBJ2-3; D is ambiguous. V shed 0 bases and J shed 4 bases, with 6 bases lying between them. CDR3 length: 13 amino acids. Germline values: CDR1 SGDLS, CDR2 YYNGEE. CDR3 amino acids: CASSVDEADTQYF. The CDR3 bases are TGTGCCAGCAGCGTAGATGAGGCAGATACGCAGTATTTT.

The chain is built from TRBV10-2 and TRBJ2-2, with a tentative D call TRBD1 (6 bases). The CDR3 totals 14 residues. The V and J ends lost 7 bases and 7 bases respectively, with 16 bases between them. Germline V lookup: CDR1 WSHSY, CDR2 SAAADI. The CDR3 sequence: CASTAGDVFGELFF. The DNA of the CDR3 is TGCGCCAGCACGGCAGGGGATGTTTTCGGGGAGCTGTTTTTT.

This clonotype was counted at least ten times. The chain uses TRBV5-6 and TRBJ1-1; tentatively, D is TRBD1 (5 bases). This CDR3 comprises 15 residues. The germline V gene encodes CDR1 SGHDT and CDR2 YYEEEE. Trimming removed 6 bases at V and 1 base at J, with 16 bases between. In DNA, the CDR3 is TGTGCCAGCACCCTGGGGGGGACGGCGAACACTGAAGCTTTCTTT. It translates to CASTLGGTANTEAFF.